This T cell receptor beta chain was captured in a study of T cell responses to AZD1222 COVID-19 vaccine. Study background: Combined were second doses at about 4 or about 12 weeks. Broader study findings: Most donors were white British and more were female, and clonal diversity was possibly underestimated. Increases in Spike-specific TCR breadth and depth were seen after two AZD1222 doses. Nearly half of spike-specific TCRs reportedly target variant regions that are unmutated in the B.1.351 and B.1.1.7 variants.

After removal of 3 bases from V and 2 bases from J, the junction contained 2 bases not matched to a gene. Germline CDR1 reads MNHEY; CDR2 reads SMNVEV (reference sequence). CDR3 length: 14 residues. In regard to this clone: Its antigen is unknown.

Data came from immunoSEQ multiplex PCR; TCRdb stores just in-frame clones and leaves some out. The table lists over 45,000 clones, around 89% of them singletons. The chain combines TRBV27 with TRBJ2-3; 7 bases fit TRBD2. The sample was peripheral blood, taken on day 0 of AZD1222 vaccination. This clonotype originated in an adult in good health. CDR3 protein: CASSFLADTDTQYF. In DNA, the CDR3 is TGTGCCAGCAGTTTTCTAGCGGACACAGATACGCAGTATTTT.